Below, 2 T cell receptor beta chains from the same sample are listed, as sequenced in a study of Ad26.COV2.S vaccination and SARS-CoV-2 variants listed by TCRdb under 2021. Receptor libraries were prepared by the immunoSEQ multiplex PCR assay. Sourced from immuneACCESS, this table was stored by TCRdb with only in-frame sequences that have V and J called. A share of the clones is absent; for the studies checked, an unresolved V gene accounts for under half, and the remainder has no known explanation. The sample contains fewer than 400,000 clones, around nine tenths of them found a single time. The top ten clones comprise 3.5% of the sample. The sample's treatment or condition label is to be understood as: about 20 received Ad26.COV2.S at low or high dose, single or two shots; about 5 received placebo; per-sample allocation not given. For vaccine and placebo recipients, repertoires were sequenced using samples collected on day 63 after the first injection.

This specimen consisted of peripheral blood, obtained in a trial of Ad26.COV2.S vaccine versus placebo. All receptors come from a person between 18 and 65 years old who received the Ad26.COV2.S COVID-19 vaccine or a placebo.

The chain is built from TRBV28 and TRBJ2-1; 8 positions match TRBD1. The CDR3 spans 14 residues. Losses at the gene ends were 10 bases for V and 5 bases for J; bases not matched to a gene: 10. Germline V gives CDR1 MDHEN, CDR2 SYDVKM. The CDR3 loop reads CATLRTGSHNEQFF. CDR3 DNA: TGTGCCACTTTAAGGACAGGGAGCCACAATGAGCAGTTCTTC. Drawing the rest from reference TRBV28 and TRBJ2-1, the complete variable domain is DVKVTQSSRYLVKRTGEKVFLECVQDMDHENMFWYRQDPGLGLRLIYFSYDVKMKEKGDIPEGYSVSREKKERFSLILESASTNQTSMYLCATLRTGSHNEQFFGPGTRLTVL.

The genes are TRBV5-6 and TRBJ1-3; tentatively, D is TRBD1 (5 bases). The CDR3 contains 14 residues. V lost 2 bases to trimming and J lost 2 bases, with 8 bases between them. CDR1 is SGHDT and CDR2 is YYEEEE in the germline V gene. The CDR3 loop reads CASSLDSTGNTIYF. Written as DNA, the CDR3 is TGTGCCAGCAGCTTAGACAGTACTGGAAACACCATATATTTT.